This is a list of T cell receptor beta chains from one sample in a study of cytomegalovirus exposure and HLA in healthy donors. The protocol was immunoSEQ multiplex PCR, while the TCRdb copy is restricted to in-frame clones and leaves out a portion. The sample has 200,000 to 250,000 clones, around 80% seen once; the top ten hold roughly 2.5%. Sequencing was performed on PBMCs. The receptor source for this set is a woman aged 55 to 70 in good health and CMV-seropositive. The CDR3 runs from the conserved cysteine through the conserved F or W. Each record gives: CDR3 protein, V gene.

CASSLVPGVYNEQFF TRBV5-1
CASSRGLAGLGSSNEQFF TRBV19
CASSQSGGNTEAFF TRBV18
CASSLSTGADYGYTF TRBV27
CASSPLVNSGGNTQYF TRBV6-6
CASSWGTSGRVDTQYF TRBV5-4
CAWSVGGTTNEQFF TRBV30
CASRKHRLSTDTQYF TRBV7-2
CAWKWRSGDTQYF TRBV30
CATSNGGQETQYF TRBV15
CASSLGYGSSTDTQYF TRBV11-3
CASSEALGQTYEQYF TRBV6-1
CASSLALAGIYNEQFF TRBV5-1
CASSSRGRGQGTGELFF TRBV7-8
CASSLGGDRVDQPQHF TRBV5-1
CAWSGLVYNEQFF TRBV30
CSVFWGRNTEAFF TRBV29-1
CASSLLAGPYNEQFF TRBV5-1
CASSVSYGNTEAFF TRBV9
CASSARGTGKSGYTF TRBV9
CASRSLGGGGHSTDTQYF TRBV5-1
CASSREETQYF TRBV18
CASRTGQTSTDTQYF TRBV5-1
CASSLAGDYEQYF TRBV28
CASSQETVLTDTQYF TRBV4-1
CASSETRTGKGETQYF TRBV2
CASSLNKSPYGVNEQFF TRBV7-2
CASRNRQGDEQYF TRBV6-1
CTSSQDRPGLADYEQYF TRBV1
CASSLIWQGGYGYTF TRBV28
CASSQDDFGGTEAFF TRBV4-2
CASNPAGDVGTF TRBV28
CAISEGPRRNYEQYF TRBV10-3
CASSGETGYFYEQFF TRBV25-1
CASRQGTEAFF TRBV6-6
CSVEAGGFAGELFF TRBV29-1
CASSLGRVYEQYF TRBV5-1
CASTLEGAIGSPLHF TRBV6-6
CASSSRGVSNQPQHF TRBV7-9
CASRAQGRWTEAFF TRBV2
CASSQGGQPTYEQYF TRBV18
CASSSYQGIGQETQYF TRBV11-2
CAWSRQGNTEAFF TRBV30
CASRSASIYNEQFF TRBV5-1
CASSQVGTGDEKLFF TRBV4-1
CASRTGGRGNTQYF TRBV6-1
CASSLPGQSYGYTF TRBV18
CAITGTLGGYEQYF TRBV10-3
CASSRTGSDYGYTF TRBV5-1
CASSLSLAGDDTQYF TRBV11-3
CASSLGANTGELFF TRBV7-2
CASSPTQTNYGYTF TRBV4-3
CASRSKTSGGKETQYF TRBV6-6
CASSPGTGLRNTEAFF TRBV11-2
CASSLNSNEQFF TRBV7-9
CASSLRQGVRYTF TRBV14
CASSRVGQGSTDTQYF TRBV5-4